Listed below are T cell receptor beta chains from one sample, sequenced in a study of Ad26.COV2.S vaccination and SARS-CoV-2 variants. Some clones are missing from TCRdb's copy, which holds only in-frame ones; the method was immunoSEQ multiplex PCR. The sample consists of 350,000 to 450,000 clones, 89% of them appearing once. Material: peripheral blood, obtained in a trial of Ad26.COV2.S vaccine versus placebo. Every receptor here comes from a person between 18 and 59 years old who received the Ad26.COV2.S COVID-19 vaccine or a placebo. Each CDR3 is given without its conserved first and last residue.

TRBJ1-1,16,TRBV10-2,ASSEGGPRLTLNTEAF
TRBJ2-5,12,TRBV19,ASSMPGSQETQY
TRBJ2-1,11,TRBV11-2,ASSVDRVNEQF
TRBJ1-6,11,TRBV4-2,ASSLDRVSPLH
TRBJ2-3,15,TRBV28,ASSLGLAGGRTDTQY
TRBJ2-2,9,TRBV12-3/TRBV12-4,ASTNTGELF
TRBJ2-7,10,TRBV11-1,ASSSVSSEQY
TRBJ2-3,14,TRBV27,ASSLSTAGTTDTQY
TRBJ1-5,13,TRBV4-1,ASSQRGWWHQPQH
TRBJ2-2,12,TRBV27,ASRKGSNTGELF
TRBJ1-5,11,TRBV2,ASRRDSNQPQH
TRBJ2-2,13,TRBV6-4,ASSDGRGNTGELF
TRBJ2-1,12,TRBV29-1,SVEEGDRGNEQF
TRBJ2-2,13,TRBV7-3,ASSLVVEATGELF
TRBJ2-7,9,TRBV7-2,ASSLLDEQY
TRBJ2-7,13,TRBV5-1,ASSPDRDSFREQY
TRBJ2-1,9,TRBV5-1,ASSFSNEQF
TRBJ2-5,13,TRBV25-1,ASSESTSGKETQY
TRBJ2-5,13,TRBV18,ASSPVAGEVKTQY
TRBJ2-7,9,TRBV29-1,SVRTAYEQY